The text below deals with one TCR beta chain. Original processing notes: Estimated nucleated cell counts came from reference gene primer amplification. This table comes from immunoSEQ multiplex PCR, and its TCRdb copy is limited to in-frame clones, with some not included. The V and J calls and clone size were taken over from that table, and D and trimming were inferred from the DNA. The data contain tens of thousands of clones, approximately 85% of them singletons. The CDR3 contains 15 residues. With 4 bases clipped from V and 8 bases from J, the junction kept 8 bases outside the gene matches. CDR1 and CDR2 from the germline V gene are SEHNR and FQNEAQ (reference sequence). The sample belongs to a study of blood T cell repertoires in COVID-19. About the research overall: The samples span acute and convalescent COVID-19 from the United States, Italy and Spain. The cDNA or gDNA used as material had been derived from T cells, B-cell-depleted T cells, or PBMCs.

Sequencing was performed on peripheral blood. This TCR was recovered from a human donor in a cohort sampled during active COVID-19. The rearrangement links TRBV7-9 to TRBJ1-4; 9 bases match TRBD1. The CDR3 DNA sequence: TGTGCCAGCAGCTCCACGACAGGGGGAGGCGAAAAACTGTTTTTT. Encoded protein: CASSSTTGGGEKLFF.